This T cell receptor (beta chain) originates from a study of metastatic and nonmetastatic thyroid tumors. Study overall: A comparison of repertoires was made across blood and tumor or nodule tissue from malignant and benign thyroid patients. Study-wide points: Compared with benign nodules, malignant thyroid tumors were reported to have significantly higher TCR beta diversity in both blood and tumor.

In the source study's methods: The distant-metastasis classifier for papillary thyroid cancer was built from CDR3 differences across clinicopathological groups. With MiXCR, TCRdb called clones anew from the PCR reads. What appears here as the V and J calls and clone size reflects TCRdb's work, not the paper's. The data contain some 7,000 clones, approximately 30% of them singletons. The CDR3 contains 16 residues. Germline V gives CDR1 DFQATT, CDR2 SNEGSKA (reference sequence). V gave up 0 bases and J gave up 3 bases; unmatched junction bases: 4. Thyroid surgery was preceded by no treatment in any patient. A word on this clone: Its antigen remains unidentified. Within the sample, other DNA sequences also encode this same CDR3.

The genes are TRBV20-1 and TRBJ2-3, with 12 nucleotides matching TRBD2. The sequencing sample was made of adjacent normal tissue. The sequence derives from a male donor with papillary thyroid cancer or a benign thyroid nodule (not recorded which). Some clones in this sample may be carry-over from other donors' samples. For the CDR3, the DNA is TGCAGTGCTAGAGAAAGACTAGCGGGGGTAACAGATACGCAGTATTTT. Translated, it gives CSARERLAGVTDTQYF.